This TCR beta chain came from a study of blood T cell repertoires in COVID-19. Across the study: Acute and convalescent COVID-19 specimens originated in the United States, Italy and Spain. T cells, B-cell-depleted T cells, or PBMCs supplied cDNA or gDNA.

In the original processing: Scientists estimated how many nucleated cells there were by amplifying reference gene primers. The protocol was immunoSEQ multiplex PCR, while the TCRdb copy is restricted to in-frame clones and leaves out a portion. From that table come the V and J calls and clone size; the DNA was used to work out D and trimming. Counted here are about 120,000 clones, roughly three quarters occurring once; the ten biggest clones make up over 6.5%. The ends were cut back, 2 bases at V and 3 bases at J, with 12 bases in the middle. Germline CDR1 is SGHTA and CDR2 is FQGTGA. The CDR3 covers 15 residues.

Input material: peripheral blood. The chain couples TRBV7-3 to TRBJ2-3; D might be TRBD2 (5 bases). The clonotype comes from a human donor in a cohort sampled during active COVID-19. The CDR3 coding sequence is TGTGCCAGCAGCTTAGGTCTAGCTACTACAGATACGCAGTATTTT. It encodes CASSLGLATTDTQYF.